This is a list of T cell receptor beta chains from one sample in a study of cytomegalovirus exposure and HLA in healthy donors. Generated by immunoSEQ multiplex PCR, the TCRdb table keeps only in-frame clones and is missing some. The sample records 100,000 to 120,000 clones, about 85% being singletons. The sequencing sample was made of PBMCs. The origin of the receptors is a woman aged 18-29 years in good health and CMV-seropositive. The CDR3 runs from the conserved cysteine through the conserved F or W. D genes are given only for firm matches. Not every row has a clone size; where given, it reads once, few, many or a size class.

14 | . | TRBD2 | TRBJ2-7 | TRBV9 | TGTGCCAGCAGCGGAGCGGGACTAGACTACGAGCAGTACTTC | CASSGAGLDYEQYF
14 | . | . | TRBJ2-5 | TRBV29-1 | TGCAGCGTTGAGGGGCGGCTATCTAGAGAGACCCAGTACTTC | CSVEGRLSRETQYF
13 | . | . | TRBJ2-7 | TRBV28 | TGTGCCACGGAGGACCCCCTCTCCTACGAGCAGTACTTC | CATEDPLSYEQYF
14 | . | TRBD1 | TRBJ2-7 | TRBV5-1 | TGCGCCAGCAGCTTGGATGGACAGGGTCGAGAGCAGTACTTC | CASSLDGQGREQYF
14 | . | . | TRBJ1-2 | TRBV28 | TGTGCCAGCAGTTTATCAGGGGCCCTTGAACTCTACACCTTC | CASSLSGALELYTF
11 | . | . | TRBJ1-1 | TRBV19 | TGTGCCAGTAGACGGGAACCTGAAGCTTTCTTT | CASRREPEAFF
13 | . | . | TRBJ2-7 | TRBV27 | TGTGCCAGCAGTTTGACAGCCTCCTACGAGCAGTACTTC | CASSLTASYEQYF
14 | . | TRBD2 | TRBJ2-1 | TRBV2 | TGTGCCAGCAGACTAGCGGGGTTCTACAATGAGCAGTTCTTC | CASRLAGFYNEQFF
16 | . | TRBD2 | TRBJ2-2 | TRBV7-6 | TGTGCCAGCAGCTTAGTTGCGGGAGGTTCGGCCGGGGAGCTGTTTTTT | CASSLVAGGSAGELFF
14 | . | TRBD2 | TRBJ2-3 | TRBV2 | TGTGCCGGCAGCAGCGGGGGGTTCAGGAATACGCAGTATTTT | CAGSSGGFRNTQYF
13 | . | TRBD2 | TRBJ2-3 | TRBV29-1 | TGCAGCGTTGATGTAGCGGGGGTTGATACGCAGTATTTT | CSVDVAGVDTQYF
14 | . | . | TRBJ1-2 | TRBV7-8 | TGTGCCAGCAGCCCCGGCAGGACTGGGTATGGCTACACCTTC | CASSPGRTGYGYTF
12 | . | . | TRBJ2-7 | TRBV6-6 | TGTGTCGCACAGGGAGCTTGGGACGAGCAGTACTTC | CVAQGAWDEQYF
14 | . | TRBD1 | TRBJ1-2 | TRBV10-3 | TGTGCCATCAGTGATCCCAACAGGGGGAGAGGCTACACCTTC | CAISDPNRGRGYTF
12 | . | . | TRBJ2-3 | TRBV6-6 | TGTGCCAGCAGGGACTCGACAGATACGCAGTATTTT | CASRDSTDTQYF
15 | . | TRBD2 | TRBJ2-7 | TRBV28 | TGTGCCAGCACTCTTAGCGGGAGGGGTGGGTACGAGCAGTACTTC | CASTLSGRGGYEQYF
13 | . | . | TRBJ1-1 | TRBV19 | TGTGCCAGTAGTATTAGTTTTAACACTGAAGCTTTCTTT | CASSISFNTEAFF
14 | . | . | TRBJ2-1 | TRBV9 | TGTGCCAGCAGCCCCCGGGGGTCGGGCAATGAGCAGTTCTTC | CASSPRGSGNEQFF
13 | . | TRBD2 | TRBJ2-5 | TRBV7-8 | TGTGCCAGCAGCTTGACTAGCGGGGGGCTGGTTTACTTC | CASSLTSGGLVYF
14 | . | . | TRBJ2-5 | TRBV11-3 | TGTGCCAGCAGCCGGAACCCCGGGGGAGAGACCCAGTACTTC | CASSRNPGGETQYF
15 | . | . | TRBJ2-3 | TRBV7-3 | TGTGCCAGCAGCCCCCTCGGGACTTCCACAGATACGCAGTATTTT | CASSPLGTSTDTQYF
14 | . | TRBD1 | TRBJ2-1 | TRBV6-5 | TGTGCCAGCAGCCGGGGACAGCTTTACAATGAGCAGTTCTTC | CASSRGQLYNEQFF
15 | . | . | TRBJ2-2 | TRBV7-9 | TGTGCCAGCAGCTTAGGACAGCCGAACACCGGGGAGCTGTTTTTT | CASSLGQPNTGELFF
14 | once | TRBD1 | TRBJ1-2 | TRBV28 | TGTGCCAGCAGTCTAGCAGGACAGGGCTATGGCTACACCTTC | CASSLAGQGYGYTF
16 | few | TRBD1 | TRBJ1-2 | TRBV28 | TGTGCCAGCAGTTTGTTGACAGGGAGACAAAACTATGGCTACACCTTC | CASSLLTGRQNYGYTF
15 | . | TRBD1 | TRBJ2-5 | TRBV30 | TGTGCCTGGAGTGAAAGACAGGGGATCGGGGAGACCCAGTACTTC | CAWSERQGIGETQYF
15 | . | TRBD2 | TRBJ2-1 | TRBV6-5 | TGTGCCAGCAGGGGGCTGGCGGGAGGGGGGAATGAGCAGTTCTTC | CASRGLAGGGNEQFF
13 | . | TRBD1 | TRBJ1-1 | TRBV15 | TGTGCCACCAAGGGACAGGGGGCAACTGAAGCTTTCTTT | CATKGQGATEAFF
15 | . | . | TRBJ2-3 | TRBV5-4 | TGTGCCAGCAGCACCGGGACAACCAGCACAGATACGCAGTATTTT | CASSTGTTSTDTQYF